Below, 15 T cell receptor beta chains from the same sample are listed, as sequenced in a study of technical replicates of blood from several donors. Method: immunoSEQ multiplex PCR; TCRdb's copy keeps in-frame clones and lacks some. The sample records 90,000 to 100,000 clones, approximately 95% being singletons. Sample: T cells isolated from PBMCs. All receptors come from a human donor in good health.

The chain uses TRBV6-5 and TRBJ2-7; TRBD1 aligns across 7 bases. The CDR3 totals 12 residues. Trimming at V came to 5 bases and at J to 4 bases, leaving 2 bases not matched to a gene. CDR1 MNHEY and CDR2 SVGAGI come from the germline V gene. CDR3 sequence reads: CASSHRGYEQYF. In DNA form, the CDR3 reads TGTGCCAGCAGTCACAGGGGTTACGAGCAGTACTTC.

The J gene is TRBJ2-6, the V gene TRBV5-1; a weak D match, TRBD1 (6 bases). Trimming removed 6 bases at V and 0 bases at J, with 7 bases between. Germline CDR1 and CDR2: SGHRS and YFSETQ. The CDR3 consists of 14 residues. CDR3 sequence reads: CASMDSSGANVLTF. CDR3 sequence (DNA): TGCGCCAGCATGGACAGCTCTGGGGCCAACGTCCTGACTTTC.

The chain employs TRBV14 and TRBJ1-4; D gene uncertain. CDR3 size: 12 residues. CDR1 and CDR2 from the germline V gene are SGHDN and FVKESK. Trimming left V 2 bases short and J 12 bases short, with 10 bases between. DNA of the CDR3: TGTGCCAGCAGCCAATCCTTCGTCGAACTGTTTTTT. It codes for CASSQSFVELFF.

The rearrangement links TRBV9 to TRBJ2-1; D may be TRBD1 (5 bases). V was pared by 3 bases and J by 6 bases, with 25 bases between. The CDR3 loop spans 18 amino acids. In germline, CDR1 is SGDLS, CDR2 YYNGEE. The CDR3 bases are TGTGCCAGCAGCGCCCTGAGGAAAACAGGACCTAACTTCAATGAGCAGTTCTTC. This encodes CASSALRKTGPNFNEQFF.

The CDR3 DNA follows: TGTGCCATCAGTGGACAGGGGGCGTTCCTCGAGCAGTACTTC. It specifies CAISGQGAFLEQYF. The chain carries TRBV10-3 and TRBJ2-7; 10 nucleotides match TRBD1. V lost 4 bases, J lost 6 bases, and 6 bases stayed unmatched. From germline, CDR1 is ENHRY and CDR2 SYGVKD. The CDR3 is 14 amino acids.

J is TRBJ2-7 and V is TRBV30; TRBD1 agrees at 8 bases. Germline CDR1 GTSNPN, CDR2 SVGIG (reference sequence). The CDR3 totals 14 residues. After removal of 4 bases from V and 4 bases from J, the junction contained 9 bases not matched to a gene. The CDR3 loop reads CAWMDRARVYEQYF. CDR3 nucleotide sequence: TGTGCCTGGATGGACAGGGCCAGAGTATACGAGCAGTACTTC.

The CDR3 DNA sequence: TGTGCCACCAGCAGCCCCGGGGAGGCCACCGGGGAGCTGTTTTTT. It encodes CATSSPGEATGELFF. V gene TRBV15 combines with J gene TRBJ2-2; D is possibly TRBD2 (6 bases). The CDR3 runs to 15 residues. The germline gives CDR1 LNHNV, CDR2 YYDKDF (reference sequence). The V end was cut by 3 bases, the J end by 4 bases, with 12 bases between. Variable domain in full (rest from reference TRBV15 and TRBJ2-2): DAMVIQNPRYQVTQFGKPVTLSCSQTLNHNVMYWYQQKSSQAPKLLFHYYDKDFNNEADTPDNFQSRRPNTSFCFLDIRSPGLGDTAMYLCATSSPGEATGELFFGEGSRLTVL.

The chain links TRBV7-3 to TRBJ1-1; the D gene is possibly TRBD1 (5 bases). Germline V gene sequence: CDR1 SGHTA, CDR2 FQGTGA. The CDR3 totals 14 residues. The V and J ends lost 3 bases and 1 base respectively, with 9 bases between them. The CDR3 DNA is TGTGCCAGCAGCTTCAGGGCAGGGAACACTGAAGCTTTCTTT. Translation gives CASSFRAGNTEAFF.

The DNA for the CDR3 is TGTGCCAGCAGCCCCCTGGGGGGGCGGGACAATGAGCAGTTCTTC. Amino acid sequence: CASSPLGGRDNEQFF. The V gene is TRBV11-3, the J gene TRBJ2-1, with D tentatively TRBD2 (7 bases). Germline V lookup: CDR1 SGHNT, CDR2 YENEEA. The CDR3 has 15 residues. V shed 5 bases and J shed 5 bases, with 16 bases lying between them. Using reference TRBV11-3 and TRBJ2-1 for the parts outside the CDR3, the full variable domain is EAGVVQSPRYKIIEKKQPVAFWCNPISGHNTLYWYLQNLGQGPELLIRYENEEAVDDSQLPKDRFSAERLKGVDSTLKIQPAELGDSAVYLCASSPLGGRDNEQFFGPGTRLTVL.

Ten or more counts support this clone. V gene TRBV6-6 combines with J gene TRBJ2-5; 13 bases map to TRBD2. Germline V gene data show CDR1 as MNHNY and CDR2 as SVGAGI (reference sequence). The V segment lost 7 bases and the J segment 3 bases; nucleotides outside the gene matches: 5. There are 15 residues in the CDR3. CDR3 region: CASTMTSGGKETQYF. The CDR3 DNA sequence: TGTGCCAGCACTATGACTAGCGGGGGGAAAGAGACCCAGTACTTC.

The chain has TRBV6-5 and TRBJ1-2; 11 bases line up with TRBD1. This CDR3 contains 15 residues. The V segment lost 6 bases and the J segment 8 bases; nucleotides outside the gene matches: 11. CDR1 is MNHEY, CDR2 SVGAGI, per germline. As DNA, the CDR3 is TGTGCCAGCAGCGTCTTAGGACAGGGGGCGGGAGGCTACACCTTC. It is translated as CASSVLGQGAGGYTF.

This rearrangement joins TRBV11-2 to TRBJ2-7; possible D gene TRBD1, 5 bases. The CDR3 length is 14 residues. With 0 bases removed from V and 2 bases from J, the gap between germline ends came to 8 bases. In germline, CDR1 is SGHAT, CDR2 FQNNGV. The CDR3 sequence: CASSLDSGTYEQYF. CDR3 in DNA: TGTGCCAGCAGCTTAGATTCAGGGACCTACGAGCAGTACTTC.

V usage is TRBV7-9 and J usage is TRBJ1-1; 7 bases line up with TRBD1. The length of the CDR3 is 13 residues. Germline CDR1 reads SEHNR; CDR2 reads FQNEAQ (reference sequence). Trimming took 3 bases from V and 6 from J; bases not matched to a gene: 4. The CDR3 spells CASSFRGRAEAFF. CDR3 nucleotide sequence: TGTGCCAGCAGCTTTAGGGGGCGGGCTGAAGCTTTCTTT. Combining the CDR3 with reference TRBV7-9 and TRBJ1-1 gives the whole variable domain DTGVSQNPRHKITKRGQNVTFRCDPISEHNRLYWYRQTLGQGPEFLTYFQNEAQLEKSRLLSDRFSAERPKGSFSTLEIQRTEQGDSAMYLCASSFRGRAEAFFGQGTRLTVV.

The chain employs TRBV7-9 and TRBJ1-2; 10 positions match TRBD1. V gave up 5 bases and J gave up 2 bases; unmatched junction bases: 2. Germline CDR1 SEHNR, CDR2 FQNEAQ (reference sequence). The CDR3 length is 14 residues. The CDR3 sequence is CASSLGQGNYGYTF. The DNA for the CDR3 is TGTGCCAGCAGCCTGGGACAGGGGAACTATGGCTACACCTTC.

The chain carries TRBV29-1 and TRBJ2-7; 7 positions agree with TRBD1. The germline V gene has CDR1 SQVTM and CDR2 ANQGSEA. CDR3 length equals 15 residues. The V gene end was trimmed by 4 bases and the J gene end by 10 bases; junction bases not matched to a gene: 19. The CDR3 region has the DNA TGCAGCGTTGGAGGGGGCGGCCACGAGGGTAACGCTCAGTACTTC. It specifies CSVGGGGHEGNAQYF.